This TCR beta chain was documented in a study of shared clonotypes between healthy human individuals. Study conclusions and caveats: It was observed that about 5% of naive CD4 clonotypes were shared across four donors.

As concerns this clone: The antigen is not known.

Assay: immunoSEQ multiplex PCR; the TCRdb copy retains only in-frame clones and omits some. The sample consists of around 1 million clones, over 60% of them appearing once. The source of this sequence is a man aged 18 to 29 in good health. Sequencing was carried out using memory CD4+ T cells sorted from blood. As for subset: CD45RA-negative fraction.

The CDR3, as DNA: TGTGCCAGCTCCCTGGGGCTAGCGGGTTTCTACGAGCAGTACTTC. Translation: CASSLGLAGFYEQYF. V usage is TRBV7-2 and J usage is TRBJ2-7; 8 bases fit TRBD2. The CDR3 contains 15 residues. CDR1 and CDR2 (germline): SGHTA, FQGNSA. The junction had 12 bases not matched to a gene; V was cut back by 8 bases and J by 3 bases.